Given below is one T cell receptor beta chain in context. The target antigen is unknown. V was pared by 5 bases and J by 1 base, with 1 base of the junction left unmatched. This CDR3 has 13 amino acids. In germline, CDR1 is SSHAT, CDR2 FNYEAQ (reference sequence). This PCR relied on a set of 60 Vbeta primers and 13 Jbeta primers. Generated by immunoSEQ multiplex PCR, the TCRdb table keeps only in-frame clones and is missing some. Here the sample spans approximately 140,000 clones, approximately 78% being singletons. These data originate in a study of cytomegalovirus exposure and HLA in healthy donors. Study-level findings and limits: A previous analysis found most TCR beta V segments productive roughly 87% or roughly 30% of the time. Rare sequences made up most TCRs, while some public TCRs were found in many donors.

The rearrangement joins TRBV7-7 to TRBJ2-5, with 7 bases lining up with TRBD2. The receptor was derived from a man aged 35 to 55 in good health and CMV-seropositive. The sample comprised PBMCs. The CDR3 DNA is TGTGCCAGCAGCCCTAGCGGCCAAGAGACCCAGTACTTC. It codes for CASSPSGQETQYF.